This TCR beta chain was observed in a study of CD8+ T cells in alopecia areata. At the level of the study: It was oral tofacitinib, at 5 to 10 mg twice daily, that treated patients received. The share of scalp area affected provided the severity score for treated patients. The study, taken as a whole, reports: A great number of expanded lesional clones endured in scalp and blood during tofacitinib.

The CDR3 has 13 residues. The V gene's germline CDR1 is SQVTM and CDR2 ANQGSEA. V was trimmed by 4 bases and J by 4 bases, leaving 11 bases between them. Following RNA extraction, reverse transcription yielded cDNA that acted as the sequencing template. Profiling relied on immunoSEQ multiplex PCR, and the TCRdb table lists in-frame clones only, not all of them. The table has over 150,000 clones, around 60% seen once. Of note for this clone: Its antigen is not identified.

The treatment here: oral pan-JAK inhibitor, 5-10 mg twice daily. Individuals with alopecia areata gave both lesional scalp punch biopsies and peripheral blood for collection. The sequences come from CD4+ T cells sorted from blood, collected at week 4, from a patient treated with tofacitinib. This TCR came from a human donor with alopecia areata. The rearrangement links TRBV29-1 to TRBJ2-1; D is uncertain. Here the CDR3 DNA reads TGCAGCGTTGGAACCGGAGCTTACAATGAGCAGTTCTTC. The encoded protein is CSVGTGAYNEQFF.